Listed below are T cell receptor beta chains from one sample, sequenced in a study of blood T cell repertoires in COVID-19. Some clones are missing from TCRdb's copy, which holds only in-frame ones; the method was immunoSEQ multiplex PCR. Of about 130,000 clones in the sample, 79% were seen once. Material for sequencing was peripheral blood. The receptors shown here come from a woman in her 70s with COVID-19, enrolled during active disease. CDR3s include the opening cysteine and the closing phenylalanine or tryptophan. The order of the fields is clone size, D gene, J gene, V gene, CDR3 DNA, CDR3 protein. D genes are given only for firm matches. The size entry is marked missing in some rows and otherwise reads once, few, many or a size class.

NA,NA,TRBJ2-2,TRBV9,TGTGCCAGCAGCCCCAGTCGCTTCGGGGACGGGGAGCTGTTTTTT,CASSPSRFGDGELFF
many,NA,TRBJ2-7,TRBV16,TGTGCCAGCAGCCCCGGGGCCTACGAGCAGTACTTC,CASSPGAYEQYF
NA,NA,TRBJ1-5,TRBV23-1,TGCGCCAGCAGTCAATCAATTGGGGCAGGGGCTCGTCAGCCCCAGCATTTT,CASSQSIGAGARQPQHF
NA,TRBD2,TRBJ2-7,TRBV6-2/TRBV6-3,TGTGCCAGCAGTTACTCCCGCGGGGGAGCCCGTACGGTCTACGAGCAGTACTTC,CASSYSRGGARTVYEQYF
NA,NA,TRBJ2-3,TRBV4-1,TGCGCCAGCAGCGCGGCAGACACAGATACGCAGTATTTT,CASSAADTDTQYF
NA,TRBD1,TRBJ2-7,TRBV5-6,TGTGCCAGCAACTCCTGGGACAGCTACGAGCAGTACTTC,CASNSWDSYEQYF
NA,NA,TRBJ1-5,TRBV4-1,TGCGCCAGCAGCCCGGATCCGGACAGCCGGTTCCAGCATTTT,CASSPDPDSRFQHF
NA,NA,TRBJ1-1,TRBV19,TGTGCCAGTAGTATTGAGGTGAGGAACACTGAAGCTTTCTTT,CASSIEVRNTEAFF
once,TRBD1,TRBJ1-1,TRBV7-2,TGTGCCAGCAGCAAGGGACAGGCTAACACTGAAGCTTTCTTT,CASSKGQANTEAFF
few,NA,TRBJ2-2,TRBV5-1,TGCGCCAGCAGAGGCGGGGCGAAGAACACCGGGGAGCTGTTTTTT,CASRGGAKNTGELFF
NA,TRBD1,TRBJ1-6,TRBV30,TGTGCCTGGAGTTCACCGGGACAGGATTTCAGATCACCCCTCCACTTT,CAWSSPGQDFRSPLHF
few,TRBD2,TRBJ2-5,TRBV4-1,TGCGCCAGCAGCCCCAGGGCTAGCGGGGGGAAGTACCAAGAGACCCAGTACTTC,CASSPRASGGKYQETQYF
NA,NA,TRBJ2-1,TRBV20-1,TGCAGTGCTAGTGCCTTAGTAAGCAATGAGCAGTTCTTC,CSASALVSNEQFF
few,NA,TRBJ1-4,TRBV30,TGTGCCTGGAGTTTCCGACAGGTTGCAACTAATGAAAAACTGTTTTTT,CAWSFRQVATNEKLFF
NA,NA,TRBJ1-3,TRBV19,TGTGCCAGTAGTATGCAGCAGACTATGGGAAACACCATATATTTT,CASSMQQTMGNTIYF
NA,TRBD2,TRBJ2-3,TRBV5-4,TGTGCCAGCAGTCGAGCGGGGGGGATGAGCACAGATACGCAGTATTTT,CASSRAGGMSTDTQYF
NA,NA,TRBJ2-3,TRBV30,TGTGCCTGGAGGGCGAAGGGGAGCACAGATACGCAGTATTTT,CAWRAKGSTDTQYF
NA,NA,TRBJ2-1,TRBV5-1,TGCGCCAGCAGCCCCCGGTCACAGTACAATGAGCAGTTCTTC,CASSPRSQYNEQFF
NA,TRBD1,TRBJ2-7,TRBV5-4,TGTGCCAGCAGGCCCGGGACAGGGTACGAGCAGTACTTC,CASRPGTGYEQYF
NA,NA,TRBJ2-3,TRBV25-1,TGTGCCAGCAGGTCCGTCACAGATACGCAGTATTTT,CASRSVTDTQYF
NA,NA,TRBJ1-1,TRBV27,TGTGCCAGCAGCCTAATACGGATAGGGGGTGTGGACACTGAAGCTTTCTTT,CASSLIRIGGVDTEAFF
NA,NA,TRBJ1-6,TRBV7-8,TGTGCCAGCAGCCTCCACACCGCAAATTCACCCCTCCACTTT,CASSLHTANSPLHF
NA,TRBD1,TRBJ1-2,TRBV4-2,TGTGCCAGCAGCCACCCGGGACAGCCTTACTATGGCTACACCTTC,CASSHPGQPYYGYTF
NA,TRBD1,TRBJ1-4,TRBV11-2,TGTGCCAGCAGCTTAGTCAGGGGGCAGGGTGAAAAACTGTTTTTT,CASSLVRGQGEKLFF
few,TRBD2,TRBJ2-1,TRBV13,TGTGCCAGCAGCCAAAGAGGGGTGGCTAGCGGGTACAATGAGCAGTTCTTC,CASSQRGVASGYNEQFF
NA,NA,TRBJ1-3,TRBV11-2,TGTGCCAGCAGTACAGGTCCCTCTGGAAACACCATATATTTT,CASSTGPSGNTIYF
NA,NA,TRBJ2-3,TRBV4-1,TGCGCCAGCAGCCAAGTTGGGGCCGGCACAGATACGCAGTATTTT,CASSQVGAGTDTQYF
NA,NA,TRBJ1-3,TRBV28,TGTGCCAGCAGTTTATCCTCCCCTGGAGCAGCTTGGAACACCATATATTTT,CASSLSSPGAAWNTIYF
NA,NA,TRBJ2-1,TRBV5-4,TGTGCCAGCAGCTTAAAAACTATCAATGAGCAGTTCTTC,CASSLKTINEQFF
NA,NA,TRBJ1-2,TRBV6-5,TGTGCCAGCAGTTACGCCGGGAGTTATGGCTACACCTTC,CASSYAGSYGYTF
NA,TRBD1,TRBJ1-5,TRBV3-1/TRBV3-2,TGTGCCAGCAGCCTGGGGACAGTTAGCAATCAGCCCCAGCATTTT,CASSLGTVSNQPQHF
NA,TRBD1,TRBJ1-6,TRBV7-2,TGTGCCAGCAGCTTACTAGCAGGGGGGAATAATTCACCCCTCCACTTT,CASSLLAGGNNSPLHF
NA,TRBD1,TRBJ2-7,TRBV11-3,TGTGCCAGCAGCTTAGGGGGGACAGGGCACCACGAGCAGTACTTC,CASSLGGTGHHEQYF
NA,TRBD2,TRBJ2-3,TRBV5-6,TGTGCCAGCAGAGCGCGGTCTAGCGGGCCGAGCACAGATACGCAGTATTTT,CASRARSSGPSTDTQYF
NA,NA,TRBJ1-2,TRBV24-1,TGTGCCACCAGTGATCCCCCGGCGGCGGAAGGCTACACCTTC,CATSDPPAAEGYTF
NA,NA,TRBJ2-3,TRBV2,TGTGCCAGCAGTCGCGGACAGTTCGAGATAACAGATACGCAGTATTTT,CASSRGQFEITDTQYF
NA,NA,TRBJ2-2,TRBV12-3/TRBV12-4,TGTGCCAGCAGTACCAGTACCGGGGAGCTGTTTTTT,CASSTSTGELFF
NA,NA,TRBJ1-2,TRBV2,TGTGCCAGCAGTGATCTTAGTGTACTCGATCCCACTCAAGCTAACTATGGCTACACCTTC,CASSDLSVLDPTQANYGYTF
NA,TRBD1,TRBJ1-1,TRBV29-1,TGCAGCGTTGAAGTTCTTGACAGGGGCTTTTGGACTGAAGCTTTCTTT,CSVEVLDRGFWTEAFF
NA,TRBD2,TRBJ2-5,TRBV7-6,TGTGCCAGCAGCTTGTGGACTAGCGGGGGGCAAGAGACCCAGTACTTC,CASSLWTSGGQETQYF
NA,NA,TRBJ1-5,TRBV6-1,TGTGCCAGCAGTGAAGAGGTTAGGGGGAGTCAGCCCCAGCATTTT,CASSEEVRGSQPQHF
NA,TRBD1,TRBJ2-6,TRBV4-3,TGCGCCAGCAGCCAAGGGACAGGGGGCTCTGGGGCCAACGTCCTGACTTTC,CASSQGTGGSGANVLTF
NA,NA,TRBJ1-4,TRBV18,TGTGCCAGCGCGGGCCCTGATAATGAAAAACTGTTTTTT,CASAGPDNEKLFF
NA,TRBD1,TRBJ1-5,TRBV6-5,TGTGCCAGCAGTTCCCGGGACAGGGGGAGGTTTCAGCATTTT,CASSSRDRGRFQHF
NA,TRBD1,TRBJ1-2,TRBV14,TGTGCCAGCAGCCCCGGGACAGGGGAATTCCGTGGCTACACCTTC,CASSPGTGEFRGYTF
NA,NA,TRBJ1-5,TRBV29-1,TGCAGCGTTGGCGGGCTCAATCAGCCCCAGCATTTT,CSVGGLNQPQHF
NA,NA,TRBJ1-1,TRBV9,TGTGCCAGCAGCGTAGGAGGGCAGAACACTGAAGCTTTCTTT,CASSVGGQNTEAFF
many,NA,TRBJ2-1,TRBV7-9,TGTGCCAGCAGCTTAACGGAGTACAATGAGCAGTTCTTC,CASSLTEYNEQFF
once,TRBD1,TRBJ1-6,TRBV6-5,TGTGCCAGCACCCAGGTACAGGGGTGGAATTCACCCCTCCACTTT,CASTQVQGWNSPLHF
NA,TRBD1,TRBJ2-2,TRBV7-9,TGTGCCAGCAGCGGAGCCCAGGGACAGACCAACACCGGGGAGCTGTTTTTT,CASSGAQGQTNTGELFF
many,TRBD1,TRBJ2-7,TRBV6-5,TGTGCCAGCAGAGACAGGGACCCCCCCTACGAGCAGTACTTC,CASRDRDPPYEQYF
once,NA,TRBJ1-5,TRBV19,TGTGCCAGTAGTATTCCGGGAGCGGGACAGCCCCAGCATTTT,CASSIPGAGQPQHF
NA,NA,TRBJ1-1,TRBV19,TGTGCCAGTCAATCTAGTGGGGCGACTGAAGCTTTCTTT,CASQSSGATEAFF
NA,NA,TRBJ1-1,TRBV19,TGTGCCAGTAGTATGAAAGGGGACACTGAAGCTTTCTTT,CASSMKGDTEAFF
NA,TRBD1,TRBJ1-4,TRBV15,TGTGCCACCAGCCGGGAACAGGGGATGGGAGAAAAACTGTTTTTT,CATSREQGMGEKLFF